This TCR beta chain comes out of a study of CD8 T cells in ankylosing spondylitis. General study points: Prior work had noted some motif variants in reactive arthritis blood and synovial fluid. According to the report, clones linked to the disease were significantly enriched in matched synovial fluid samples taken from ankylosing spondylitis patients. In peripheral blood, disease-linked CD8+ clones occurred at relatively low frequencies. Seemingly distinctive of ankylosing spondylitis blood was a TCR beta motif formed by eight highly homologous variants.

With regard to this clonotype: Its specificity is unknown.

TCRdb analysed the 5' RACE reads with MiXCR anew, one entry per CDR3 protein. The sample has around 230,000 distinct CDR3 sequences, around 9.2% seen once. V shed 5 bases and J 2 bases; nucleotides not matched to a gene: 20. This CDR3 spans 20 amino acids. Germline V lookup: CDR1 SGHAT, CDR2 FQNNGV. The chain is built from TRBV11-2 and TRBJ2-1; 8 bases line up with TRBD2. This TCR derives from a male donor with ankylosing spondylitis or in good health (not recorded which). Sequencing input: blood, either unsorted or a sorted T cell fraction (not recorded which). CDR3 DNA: TGTGCCAGCAGCCCCACGGTCGGATACCGGCGGGAGGAAGCCTACAATGAGCAGTTCTTC. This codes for CASSPTVGYRREEAYNEQFF.